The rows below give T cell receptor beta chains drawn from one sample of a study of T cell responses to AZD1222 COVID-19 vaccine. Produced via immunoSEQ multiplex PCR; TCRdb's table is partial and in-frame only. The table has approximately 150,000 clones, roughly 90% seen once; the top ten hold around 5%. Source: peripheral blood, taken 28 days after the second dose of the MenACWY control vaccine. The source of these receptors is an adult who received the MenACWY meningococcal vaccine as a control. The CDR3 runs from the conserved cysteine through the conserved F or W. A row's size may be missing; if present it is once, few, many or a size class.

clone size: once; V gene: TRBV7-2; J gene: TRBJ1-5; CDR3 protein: CASSASQSNQPQHF
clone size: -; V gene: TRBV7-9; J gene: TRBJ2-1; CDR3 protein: CASRPGLIYNEQFF
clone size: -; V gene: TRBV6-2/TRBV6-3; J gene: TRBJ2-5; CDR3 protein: CASSFQETQYF
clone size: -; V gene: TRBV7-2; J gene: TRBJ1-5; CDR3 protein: CASSKEGDQPQHF
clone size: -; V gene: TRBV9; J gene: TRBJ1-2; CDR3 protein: CASSEGQNLNYGYTF
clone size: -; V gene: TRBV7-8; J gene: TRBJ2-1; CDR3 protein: CASSQYLTGFSYNEQFF
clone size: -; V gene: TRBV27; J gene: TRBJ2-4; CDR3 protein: CASSPLGAGGLNIQYF
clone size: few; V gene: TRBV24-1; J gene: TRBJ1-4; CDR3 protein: CATSDAGLEEKLFF
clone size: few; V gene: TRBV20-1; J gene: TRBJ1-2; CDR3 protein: CSASFRGRGYGYTF
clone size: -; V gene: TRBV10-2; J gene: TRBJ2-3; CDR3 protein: CASRGMTSGSTDTQYF
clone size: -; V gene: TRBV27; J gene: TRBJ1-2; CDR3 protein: CASRDGGGYGYTF
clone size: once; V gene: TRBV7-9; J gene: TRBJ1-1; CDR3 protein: CASSQTTGTTEAFF
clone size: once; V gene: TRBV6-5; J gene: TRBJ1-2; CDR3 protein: CASTRPGASGYTF
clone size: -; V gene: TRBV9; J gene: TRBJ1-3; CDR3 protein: CASSSHTAGRNTIYF
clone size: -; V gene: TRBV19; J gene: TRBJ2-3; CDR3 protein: CASSTLAGGRRGTQYF
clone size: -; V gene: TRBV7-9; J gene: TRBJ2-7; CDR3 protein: CASSLVLGSGQQYF
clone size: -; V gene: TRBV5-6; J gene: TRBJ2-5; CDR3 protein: CASSLVQTQETQYF
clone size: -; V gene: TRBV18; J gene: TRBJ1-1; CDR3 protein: CASGQLMNTEAFF
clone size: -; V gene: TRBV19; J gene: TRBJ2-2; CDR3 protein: CASSSRQGSLAGELFF
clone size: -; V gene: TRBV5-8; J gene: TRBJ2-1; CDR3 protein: CASSPGLAGLWNEQFF
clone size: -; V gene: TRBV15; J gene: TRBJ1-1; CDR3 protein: CATATQPGQGITEAFF
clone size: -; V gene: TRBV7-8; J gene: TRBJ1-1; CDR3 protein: CASSPDRADTEAFF
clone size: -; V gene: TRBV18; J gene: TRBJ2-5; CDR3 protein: CASSPPRRQGAEETQYF
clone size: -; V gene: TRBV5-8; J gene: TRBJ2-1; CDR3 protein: CASSTDRKNEQFF
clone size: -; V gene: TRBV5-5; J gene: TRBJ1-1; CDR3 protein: CASSKTGGETEAFF
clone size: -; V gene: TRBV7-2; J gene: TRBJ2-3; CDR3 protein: CASSGTVQQGSDTQYF
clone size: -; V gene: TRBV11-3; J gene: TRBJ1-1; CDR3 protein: CASSQKGRITEAFF
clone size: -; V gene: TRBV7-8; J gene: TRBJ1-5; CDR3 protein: CASSLGQGSNQPQHF
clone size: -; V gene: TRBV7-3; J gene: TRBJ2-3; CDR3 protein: CASSVQGATDTQYF
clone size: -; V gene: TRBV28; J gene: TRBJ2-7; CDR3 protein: CASSSGQSSYEQYF
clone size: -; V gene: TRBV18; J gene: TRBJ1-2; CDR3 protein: CASSPAATANYGYTF
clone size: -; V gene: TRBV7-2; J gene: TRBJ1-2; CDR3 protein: CASSLEAANYGYTF
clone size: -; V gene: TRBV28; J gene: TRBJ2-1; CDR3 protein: CASSSRVAGALNEQFF
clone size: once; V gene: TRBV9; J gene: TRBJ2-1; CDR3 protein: CASSPSGTINNEQFF